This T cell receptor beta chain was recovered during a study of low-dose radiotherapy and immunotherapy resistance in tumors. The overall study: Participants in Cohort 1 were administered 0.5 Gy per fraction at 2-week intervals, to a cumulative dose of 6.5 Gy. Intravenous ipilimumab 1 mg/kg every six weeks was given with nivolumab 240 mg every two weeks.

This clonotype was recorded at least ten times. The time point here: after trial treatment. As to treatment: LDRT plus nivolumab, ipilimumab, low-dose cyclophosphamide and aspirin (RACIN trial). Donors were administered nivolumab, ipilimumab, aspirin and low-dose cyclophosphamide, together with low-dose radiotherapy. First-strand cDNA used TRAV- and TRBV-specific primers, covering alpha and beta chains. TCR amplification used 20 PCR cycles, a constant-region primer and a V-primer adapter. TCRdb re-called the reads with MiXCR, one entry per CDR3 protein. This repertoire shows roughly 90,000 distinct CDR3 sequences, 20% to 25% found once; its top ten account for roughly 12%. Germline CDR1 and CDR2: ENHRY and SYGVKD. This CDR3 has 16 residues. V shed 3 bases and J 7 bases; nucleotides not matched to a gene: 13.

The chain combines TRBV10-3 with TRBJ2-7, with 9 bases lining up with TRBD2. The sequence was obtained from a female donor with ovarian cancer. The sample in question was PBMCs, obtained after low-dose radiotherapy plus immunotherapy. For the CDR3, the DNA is TGTGCCATCAGTGATGCGGGGGGGCGTTTTTCGAAAGAGCAGTACTTC. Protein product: CAISDAGGRFSKEQYF.